This T cell receptor (beta chain) was sequenced in a study of regulatory T cells in long-lasting Graves disease. Trimming took 4 bases from V and 2 from J, leaving 12 bases between them. CDR3 length: 14 amino acids. Germline assignment: CDR1 SGHAT and CDR2 FQNNGV. Investigators prepared the TCR beta libraries by applying iRepertoire HTBI primers and Arm-PCR of CDR3 regions. TCRdb called the multiplex PCR reads again in MiXCR, with one record for every CDR3 protein. The sample lists about 620,000 distinct CDR3 sequences, around 17% occurring once. This clonotype showed up just a few times. Time point of the sample: newly diagnosed GD, antithyroid drugs for less than 3 months. PBMCs provided the RNA from which the TCR library was made. Patients came from an endocrinology department in Xi'an, China. The EDTA tubes were filled with 7 to 9.5 milliliters of drawn peripheral blood. This sample was also put to use in a study of T cells in Graves' hyperthyroidism and ophthalmopathy. According to that study: The HTBI primer set drove a first-round RT-PCR of the TCR CDR3. Stable hyperthyroidism was told apart from ophthalmopathy by a model built on 13 V-J features.

The chain employs TRBV11-2 and TRBJ2-7; tentatively, D is TRBD2 (5 bases). The TCR was taken from a woman in her 30s with Graves disease. Sequenced material: peripheral blood mononuclear cells (PBMCs), taken at new diagnosis, from a patient treated with antithyroid drugs. The CDR3: CASSYGGRPYEQYF. In DNA form, the CDR3 reads TGTGCCAGCAGCTATGGCGGGCGCCCCTACGAGCAGTACTTC.